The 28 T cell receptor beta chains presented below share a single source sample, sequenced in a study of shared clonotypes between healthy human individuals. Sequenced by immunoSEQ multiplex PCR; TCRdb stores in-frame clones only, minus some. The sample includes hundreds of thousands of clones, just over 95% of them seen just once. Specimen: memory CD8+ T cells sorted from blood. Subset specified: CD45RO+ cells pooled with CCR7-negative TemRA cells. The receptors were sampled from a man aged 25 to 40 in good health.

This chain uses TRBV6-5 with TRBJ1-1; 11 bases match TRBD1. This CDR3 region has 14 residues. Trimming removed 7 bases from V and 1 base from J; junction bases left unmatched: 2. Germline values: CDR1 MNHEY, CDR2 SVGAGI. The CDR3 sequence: CASTGTGGNTEAFF. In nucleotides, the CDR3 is TGTGCCAGCACCGGGACAGGGGGGAACACTGAAGCTTTCTTT.

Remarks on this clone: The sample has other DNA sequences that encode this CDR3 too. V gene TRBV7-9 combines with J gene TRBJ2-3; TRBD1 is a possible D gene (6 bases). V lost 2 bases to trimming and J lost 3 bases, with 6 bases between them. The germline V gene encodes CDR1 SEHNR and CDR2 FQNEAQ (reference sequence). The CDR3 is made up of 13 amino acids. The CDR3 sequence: CASSLQGTDTQYF. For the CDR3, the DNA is TGTGCCAGCAGCTTACAGGGGACAGATACGCAGTATTTT.

The CDR3 is CASGLVGDRVAGETQYF. CDR3 nucleotide sequence: TGTGCTAGTGGTTTGGTAGGGGACAGGGTAGCGGGAGAGACCCAGTACTTC. The rearrangement joins TRBV12-5 to TRBJ2-5, with 9 nucleotides matching TRBD1. Trimming took 0 bases from V and 4 from J; bases not matched to a gene: 9. CDR1 is LGHNT, CDR2 FRNRAP, per germline. CDR3 length: 17 residues.

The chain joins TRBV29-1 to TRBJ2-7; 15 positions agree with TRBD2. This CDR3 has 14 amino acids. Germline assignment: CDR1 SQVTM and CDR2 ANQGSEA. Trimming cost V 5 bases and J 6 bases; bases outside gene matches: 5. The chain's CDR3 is CSVTGTSGRFEQYF. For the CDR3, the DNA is TGCAGCGTTACCGGGACTAGCGGGAGGTTCGAGCAGTACTTC.

CDR3 nucleotide sequence: TGTGCCAGCAGTTCCAGGAACAGGGGTTTTGGCGGGGAGCTGTTTTTT. This encodes CASSSRNRGFGGELFF. V gene TRBV28 combines with J gene TRBJ2-2; 7 bases line up with TRBD1. CDR1 is MDHEN and CDR2 is SYDVKM in the germline V gene. The V gene end was trimmed by 4 bases and the J gene end by 7 bases; junction bases not matched to a gene: 12. The CDR3 is 16 amino acids.

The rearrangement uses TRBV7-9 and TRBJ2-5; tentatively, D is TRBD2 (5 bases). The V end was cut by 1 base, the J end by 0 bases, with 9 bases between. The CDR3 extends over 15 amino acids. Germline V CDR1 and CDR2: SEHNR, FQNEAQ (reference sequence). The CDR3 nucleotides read TGTGCCAGCAGCTTAGGGACTTCCTACCAAGAGACCCAGTACTTC. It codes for CASSLGTSYQETQYF.

CDR3 DNA sequence: TGTGCCAGCTCACCCCTCTCTAGCGGGGTTTACAATGAGCAGTTCTTC. Protein sequence: CASSPLSSGVYNEQFF. The rearrangement joins TRBV18 to TRBJ2-1, with TRBD2 identical over 9 bases. The CDR3 is 16 amino acids. Germline CDR1 KGHSH, CDR2 LQKENI. After removal of 3 bases from V and 4 bases from J, the junction contained 7 bases not matched to a gene.

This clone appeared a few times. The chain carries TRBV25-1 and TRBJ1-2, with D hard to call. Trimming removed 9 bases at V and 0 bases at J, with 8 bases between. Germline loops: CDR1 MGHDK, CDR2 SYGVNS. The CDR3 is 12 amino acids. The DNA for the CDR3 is TGTGCCAGTCGTCAAACTAACTATGGCTACACCTTC. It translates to CASRQTNYGYTF.

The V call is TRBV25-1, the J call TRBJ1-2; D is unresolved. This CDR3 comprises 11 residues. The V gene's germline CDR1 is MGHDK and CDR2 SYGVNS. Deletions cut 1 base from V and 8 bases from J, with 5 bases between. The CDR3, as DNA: TGTGCCAGCAGTGAATTGGGGGGCTACACCTTC. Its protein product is CASSELGGYTF.

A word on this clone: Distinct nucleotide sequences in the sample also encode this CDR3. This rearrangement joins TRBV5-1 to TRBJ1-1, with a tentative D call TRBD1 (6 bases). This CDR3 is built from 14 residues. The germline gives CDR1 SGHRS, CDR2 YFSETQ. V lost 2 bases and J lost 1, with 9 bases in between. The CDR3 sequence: CASSFRTENTEAFF. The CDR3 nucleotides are TGCGCCAGCAGCTTCCGGACAGAGAACACTGAAGCTTTCTTT.

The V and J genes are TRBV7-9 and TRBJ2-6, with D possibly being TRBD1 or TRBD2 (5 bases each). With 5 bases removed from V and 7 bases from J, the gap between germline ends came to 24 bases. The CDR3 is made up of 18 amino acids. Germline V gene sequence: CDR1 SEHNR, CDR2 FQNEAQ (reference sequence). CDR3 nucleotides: TGTGCCAGCAGCACGGGACGCGCTCCGGAAAGTAACGCCAACGTCCTGACTTTC. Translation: CASSTGRAPESNANVLTF.

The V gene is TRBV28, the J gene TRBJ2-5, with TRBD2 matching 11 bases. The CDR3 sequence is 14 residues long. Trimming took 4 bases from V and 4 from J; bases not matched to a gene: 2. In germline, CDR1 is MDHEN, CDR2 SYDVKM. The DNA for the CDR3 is TGTGCCAGCAGTTCCACTAGCGGGAGAGAGACCCAGTACTTC. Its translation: CASSSTSGRETQYF.

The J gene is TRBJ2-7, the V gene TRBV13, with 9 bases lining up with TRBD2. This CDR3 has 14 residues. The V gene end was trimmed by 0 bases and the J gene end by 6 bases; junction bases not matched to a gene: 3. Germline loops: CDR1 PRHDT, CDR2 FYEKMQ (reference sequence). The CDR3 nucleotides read TGTGCCAGCAGCTTAGGCCTAGCGGGAAGCGAGCAGTACTTC. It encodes CASSLGLAGSEQYF. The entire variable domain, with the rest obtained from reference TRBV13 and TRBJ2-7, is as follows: AAGVIQSPRHLIKEKRETATLKCYPIPRHDTVYWYQQGPGQDPQFLISFYEKMQSDKGSIPDRFSAQQFSDYHSELNMSSLELGDSALYFCASSLGLAGSEQYFGPGTRLTVT.

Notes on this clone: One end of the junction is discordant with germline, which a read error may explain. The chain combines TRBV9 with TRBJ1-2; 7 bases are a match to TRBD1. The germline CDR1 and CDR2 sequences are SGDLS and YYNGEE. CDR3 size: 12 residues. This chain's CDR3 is CASSGRTGWKGF. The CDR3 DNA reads TGTGCCAGCAGCGGCCGGACAGGTTGGAAGGGCTTC.

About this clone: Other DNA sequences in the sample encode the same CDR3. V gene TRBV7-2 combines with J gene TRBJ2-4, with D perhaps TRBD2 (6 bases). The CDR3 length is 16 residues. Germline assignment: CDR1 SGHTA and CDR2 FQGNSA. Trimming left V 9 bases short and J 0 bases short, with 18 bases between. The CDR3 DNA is TGTGCCAGTAGCCCGAGGACGGGACTAGCCAAAAACATTCAGTACTTC. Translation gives CASSPRTGLAKNIQYF.

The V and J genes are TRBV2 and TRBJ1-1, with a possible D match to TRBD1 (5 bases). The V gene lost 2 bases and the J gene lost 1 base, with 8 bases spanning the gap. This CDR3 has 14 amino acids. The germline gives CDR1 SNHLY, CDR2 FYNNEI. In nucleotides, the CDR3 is TGTGCCAGCAGTGAAATAAGGGGGAACACTGAAGCTTTCTTT. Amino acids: CASSEIRGNTEAFF.

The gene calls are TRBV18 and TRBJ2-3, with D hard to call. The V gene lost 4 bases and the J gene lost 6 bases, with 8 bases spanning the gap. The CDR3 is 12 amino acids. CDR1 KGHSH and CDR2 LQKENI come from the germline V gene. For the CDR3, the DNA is TGTGCCAGCTCACGAGCCTTTGATACGCAGTATTTT. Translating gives CASSRAFDTQYF.

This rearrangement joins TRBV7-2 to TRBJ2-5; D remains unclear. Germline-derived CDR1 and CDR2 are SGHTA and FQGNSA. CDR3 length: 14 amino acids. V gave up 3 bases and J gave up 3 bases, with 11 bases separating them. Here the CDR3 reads CASSLLVTEETQYF. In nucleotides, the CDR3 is TGTGCCAGCAGCTTGTTAGTTACGGAAGAGACCCAGTACTTC.

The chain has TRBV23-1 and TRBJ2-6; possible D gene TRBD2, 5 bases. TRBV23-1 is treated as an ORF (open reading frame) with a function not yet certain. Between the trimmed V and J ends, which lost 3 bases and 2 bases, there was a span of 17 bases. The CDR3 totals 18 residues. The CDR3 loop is CASSQNWRWNPGANVLTF. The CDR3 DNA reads TGCGCCAGCAGTCAGAATTGGAGGTGGAACCCTGGGGCCAACGTCCTGACTTTC.

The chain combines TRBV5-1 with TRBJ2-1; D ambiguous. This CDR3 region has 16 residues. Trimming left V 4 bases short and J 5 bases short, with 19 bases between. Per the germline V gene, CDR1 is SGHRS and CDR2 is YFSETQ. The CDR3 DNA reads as TGCGCCAGCAGCATCGGGTCGCCGATTCCCCACAATGAGCAGTTCTTC. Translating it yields CASSIGSPIPHNEQFF.

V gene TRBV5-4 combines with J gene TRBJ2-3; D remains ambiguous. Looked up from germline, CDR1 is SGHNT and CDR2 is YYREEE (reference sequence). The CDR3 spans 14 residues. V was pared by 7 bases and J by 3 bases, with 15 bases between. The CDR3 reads CASSLDLSTDTQYF. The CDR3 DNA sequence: TGTGCCAGCTCTTTGGACCTTTCAACAGATACGCAGTATTTT.

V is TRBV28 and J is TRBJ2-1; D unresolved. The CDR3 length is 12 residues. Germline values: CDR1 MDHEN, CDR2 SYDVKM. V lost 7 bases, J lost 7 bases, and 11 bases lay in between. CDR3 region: CASISFINEQFF. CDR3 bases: TGTGCCAGCATAAGCTTTATAAATGAGCAGTTCTTC.

The CDR3 here is CASSERSGNTIYF. For the CDR3, the DNA is TGTGCCAGCAGTGAAAGATCTGGAAACACCATATATTTT. This chain links TRBV25-1 with TRBJ1-3; no definite D call. This CDR3 contains 13 residues. Germline values: CDR1 MGHDK, CDR2 SYGVNS. Trimming removed 2 bases at V and 1 base at J, with 3 bases between.

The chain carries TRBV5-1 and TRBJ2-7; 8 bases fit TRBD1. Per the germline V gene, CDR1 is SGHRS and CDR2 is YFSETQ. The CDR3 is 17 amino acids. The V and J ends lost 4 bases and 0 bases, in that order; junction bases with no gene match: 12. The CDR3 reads CASSNPSRQGFSYEQYF. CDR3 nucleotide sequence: TGCGCCAGCAGCAACCCAAGTCGACAGGGGTTCTCCTACGAGCAGTACTTC.

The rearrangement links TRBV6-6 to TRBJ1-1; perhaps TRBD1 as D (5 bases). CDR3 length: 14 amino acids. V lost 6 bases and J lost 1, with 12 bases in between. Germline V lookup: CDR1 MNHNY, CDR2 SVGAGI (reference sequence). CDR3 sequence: CASSSLRGNTEAFF. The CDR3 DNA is TGTGCCAGCAGCAGTCTGAGGGGGAACACTGAAGCTTTCTTT.

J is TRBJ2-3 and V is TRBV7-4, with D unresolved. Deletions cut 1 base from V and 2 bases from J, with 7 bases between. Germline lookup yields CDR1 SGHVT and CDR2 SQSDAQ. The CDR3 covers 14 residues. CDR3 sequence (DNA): TGTGCCAGCAGCTTAGTAGCCGTCACAGATACGCAGTATTTT. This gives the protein CASSLVAVTDTQYF.

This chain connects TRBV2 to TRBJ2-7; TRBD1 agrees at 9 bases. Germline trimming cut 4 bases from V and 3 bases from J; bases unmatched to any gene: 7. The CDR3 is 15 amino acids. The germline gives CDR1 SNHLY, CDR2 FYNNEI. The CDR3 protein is CASSVVGTGYYEQYF. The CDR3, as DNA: TGTGCCAGCAGTGTGGTGGGGACAGGGTACTACGAGCAGTACTTC.

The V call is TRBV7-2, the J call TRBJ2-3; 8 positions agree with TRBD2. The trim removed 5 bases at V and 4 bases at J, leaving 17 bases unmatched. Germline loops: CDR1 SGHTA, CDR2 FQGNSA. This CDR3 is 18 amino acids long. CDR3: CASSPARRAGVLSDTQYF. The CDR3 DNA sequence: TGTGCCAGCAGCCCAGCACGACGAGCGGGAGTTTTGTCAGATACGCAGTATTTT.